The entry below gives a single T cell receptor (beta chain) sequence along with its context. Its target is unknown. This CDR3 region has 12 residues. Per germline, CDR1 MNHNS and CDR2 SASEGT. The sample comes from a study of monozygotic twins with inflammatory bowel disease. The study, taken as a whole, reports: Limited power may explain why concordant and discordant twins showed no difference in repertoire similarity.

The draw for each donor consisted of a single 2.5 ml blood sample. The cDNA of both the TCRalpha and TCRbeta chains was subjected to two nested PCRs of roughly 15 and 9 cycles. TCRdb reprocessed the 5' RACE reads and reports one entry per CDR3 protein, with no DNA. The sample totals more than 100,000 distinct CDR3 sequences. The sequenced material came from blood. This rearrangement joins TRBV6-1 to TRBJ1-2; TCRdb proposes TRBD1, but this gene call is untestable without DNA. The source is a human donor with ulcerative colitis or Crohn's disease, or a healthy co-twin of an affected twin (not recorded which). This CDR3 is CASHRDSYGYTF.